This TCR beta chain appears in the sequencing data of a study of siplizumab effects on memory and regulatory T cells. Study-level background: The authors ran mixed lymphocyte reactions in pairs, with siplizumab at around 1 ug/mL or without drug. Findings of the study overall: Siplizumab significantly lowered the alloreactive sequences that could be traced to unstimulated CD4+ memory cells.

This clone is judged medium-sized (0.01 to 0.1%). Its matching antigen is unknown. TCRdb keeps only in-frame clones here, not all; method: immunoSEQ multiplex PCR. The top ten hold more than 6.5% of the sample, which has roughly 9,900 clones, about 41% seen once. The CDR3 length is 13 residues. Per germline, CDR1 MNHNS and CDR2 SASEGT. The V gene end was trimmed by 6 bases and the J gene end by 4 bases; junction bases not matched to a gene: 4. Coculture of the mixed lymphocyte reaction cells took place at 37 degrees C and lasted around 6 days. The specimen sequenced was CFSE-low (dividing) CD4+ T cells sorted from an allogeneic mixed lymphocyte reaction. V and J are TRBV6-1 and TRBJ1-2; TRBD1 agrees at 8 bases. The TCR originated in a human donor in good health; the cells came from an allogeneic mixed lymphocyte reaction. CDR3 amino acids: CASRTTGVYGYTF. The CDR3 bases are TGTGCCAGCAGGACGACAGGGGTCTATGGCTACACCTTC.